Below, 29 T cell receptor beta chains from the same sample are listed, as sequenced in a study of T-cell reconstitution after alpha-beta-depleted transplantation in children. The library targeted TCRbeta and was prepared with unique molecular identifiers. MiXCR, applied by TCRdb to the PCR reads, yields one record per CDR3 protein. Of about 100,000 distinct CDR3 sequences in the sample, approximately 8% were seen once. The source material was PBMCs, sampled before TCRalphabeta/CD19-depleted stem cell transplant. Source of these receptors: a boy between 2 and 10 years old with acute lymphoblastic leukemia, due to receive a stem cell transplant.

This clonotype was seen many times. The chain links TRBV4-2 to TRBJ2-2; tentatively, D is TRBD2 (5 bases). Trimming left V 2 bases short and J 6 bases short, with 13 bases between. Looked up from germline, CDR1 is LGHNA and CDR2 is YNFKEQ. The CDR3 consists of 15 residues. The CDR3 spells CASSQPRTEAGELFF. DNA of the CDR3: TGTGCCAGCAGCCAACCACGAACGGAGGCCGGGGAGCTGTTTTTT.

This clonotype was detected ten times or more. The chain employs TRBV18 and TRBJ1-2, with D hard to call. Trimming removed 4 bases at V and 4 bases at J, with 10 bases between. The CDR3 covers 13 residues. Germline V gene sequence: CDR1 KGHSH, CDR2 LQKENI. Here the CDR3 DNA reads TGTGCCAGCTCACTCTCCGCGAGCTATGGCTACACCTTC. Its protein product is CASSLSASYGYTF.

This clonotype showed up just a few times. The chain uses TRBV12-3 or TRBV12-4 and TRBJ1-1; 7 nucleotides match TRBD1. CDR3 length: 13 amino acids. With V trimmed by 7 bases and J by 4 bases, 6 bases remained unmatched. CDR3 DNA sequence: TGTGCCAGCACACCACAGGGGAGCACTGAAGCTTTCTTT. This gives the protein CASTPQGSTEAFF.

This clonotype was counted many times. The chain links TRBV5-6 to TRBJ2-7, with 8 bases matching TRBD1. J was trimmed by 2 bases and V by 2 bases; bases with no gene match: 6. The germline V gene has CDR1 SGHDT and CDR2 YYEEEE. The CDR3 runs 15 residues. This CDR3 reads CASSLVSGGAYEQYF. In nucleotides, the CDR3 is TGTGCCAGCAGCTTAGTATCAGGGGGCGCCTACGAGCAGTACTTC.

Concerning this clonotype: A much more abundant neighbour one base away suggests this may be a read error. The CDR3 end shows no conserved phenylalanine or tryptophan, and so a read error is likely. The chain is built from TRBV28 and TRBJ1-1; TRBD1 matches 9 bases. Germline V gene data show CDR1 as MDHEN and CDR2 as SYDVKM. V shed 2 bases, J shed 0 bases, and the junction held 13 bases outside the gene matches. The CDR3 contains 19 residues. CDR3 nucleotide sequence: TGTGCCAGCAGTTTAAGGCGGGACAGGGTTTTAATCATGAACACTGAAGCTTTCTGT. Amino acids: CASSLRRDRVLIMNTEAFC.

V usage is TRBV12-3 or TRBV12-4 and J usage is TRBJ2-3, with D uncertain. The V end lost 1 base, the J end lost 1 base, and 6 bases lay between the germline ends. The CDR3 contains 14 residues. Written as DNA, the CDR3 is TGTGCCAGCAGTTTAGACAGCCGCACAGATACGCAGTATTTT. Residues: CASSLDSRTDTQYF.

This clonotype showed up just once. V is TRBV11-2 and J is TRBJ1-4; D not resolved. Looked up from germline, CDR1 is SGHAT and CDR2 is FQNNGV. V was pared by 3 bases and J by 5 bases, with 7 bases between. The CDR3 covers 13 residues. The CDR3 DNA reads as TGTGCCAGCAGCTTGTGGAGCAATGAAAAACTGTTTTTT. Protein: CASSLWSNEKLFF.

There are many counts of this clonotype. The chain links TRBV29-1 to TRBJ2-7; 8 bases agree with TRBD1. Germline V gives CDR1 SQVTM, CDR2 ANQGSEA. Trimming took 0 bases from V and 0 from J; bases not matched to a gene: 4. The CDR3 contains 15 residues. CDR3 region: CSVEERDRYSYEQYF. CDR3 coding DNA: TGCAGCGTTGAAGAAAGGGACAGGTACTCCTACGAGCAGTACTTC.

This clonotype was detected a few times. The V call is TRBV9, the J call TRBJ2-3, with 12 positions matching TRBD2. The CDR3 contains 15 residues. V lost 2 bases to trimming and J lost 5 bases; unmatched junction nucleotides: 3. CDR1 is SGDLS, CDR2 YYNGEE, per germline. CDR3 in amino acids: CASSVLAGGQDTQYF. The CDR3 coding sequence is TGTGCCAGCAGCGTCCTAGCGGGGGGGCAAGATACGCAGTATTTT.

This clonotype was counted many times. The chain carries TRBV7-2 and TRBJ2-5; D unclear. Looked up from germline, CDR1 is SGHTA and CDR2 is FQGNSA. The CDR3 totals 14 residues. V lost 1 base and J lost 9, with 15 bases in between. The CDR3 region is CASSLEGPPDAQYF. The CDR3 nucleotides are TGTGCCAGCAGCTTAGAAGGGCCTCCGGACGCCCAGTACTTC. Supplemented by reference TRBV7-2 and TRBJ2-5, the full variable domain reads GAGVSQSPSNKVTEKGKDVELRCDPISGHTALYWYRQSLGQGLEFLIYFQGNSAPDKSGLPSDRFSAERTGGSVSTLTIQRTQQEDSAVYLCASSLEGPPDAQYFGPGTRLLVL.

This clonotype was recorded at least ten times. The chain employs TRBV5-6 and TRBJ2-7; maybe TRBD1 (6 bases). Germline values: CDR1 SGHDT, CDR2 YYEEEE. V lost 0 bases, J lost 2 bases, and 12 bases lay in between. This CDR3 contains 15 residues. CDR3: CASSLGVRGAYEQYF. The CDR3 nucleotides are TGTGCCAGCAGCTTGGGGGTCAGGGGTGCCTACGAGCAGTACTTC.

This clonotype was counted a few times. This sequence joins TRBV4-1 and TRBJ1-5; no reliable D call. Germline assignment: CDR1 MGHRA and CDR2 YSYEKL. This CDR3 is built from 12 residues. Trimming pared 2 bases from V and 6 bases from J, leaving 5 bases between. The CDR3 DNA sequence: TGCGCCAGCAGCCAAAGTGCTCAGCCCCAGCATTTT. It codes for CASSQSAQPQHF.

This clonotype has ten or more counts. The chain couples TRBV3-1 to TRBJ2-6, with unresolved D. V was shortened by 6 bases and J by 0 bases, with 6 bases between the two germline ends. Germline values: CDR1 LGHDT, CDR2 YNNKEL (reference sequence). The CDR3 has 14 residues. CDR3 DNA: TGTGCCAGCAGTCGGAACTCTGGGGCCAACGTCCTGACTTTC. It yields the protein CASSRNSGANVLTF.

This clonotype showed up just a few times. The V call is TRBV6-1, the J call TRBJ1-5; TRBD1 matches at 9 bases. Germline lookup yields CDR1 MNHNS and CDR2 SASEGT. The trim removed 4 bases at V and 5 bases at J, leaving 3 bases unmatched. The CDR3 is 14 residues long. The CDR3 nucleotides are TGTGCCAGCAGTGGGGACAGGGTTCATCAGCCCCAGCATTTT. Its protein is CASSGDRVHQPQHF.

In this sample, this clonotype turned up a few times. The genes are TRBV9 and TRBJ1-6; D unclear. The CDR3 sequence is 14 residues long. Germline loops: CDR1 SGDLS, CDR2 YYNGEE. V lost 0 bases, J lost 3 bases, and 4 bases lay in between. CDR3 amino acids: CASSVGGYNSPLHF. DNA of the CDR3: TGTGCCAGCAGCGTAGGCGGCTATAATTCACCCCTCCACTTT.

This clonotype was detected ten times or more. The J gene is TRBJ2-1, the V gene TRBV5-1, with 9 bases fitting TRBD1. V lost 2 bases, J lost 6 bases, and 12 bases stayed unmatched. The germline CDR1 and CDR2 sequences are SGHRS and YFSETQ. The CDR3 runs 17 residues. CDR3 bases: TGCGCCAGCAGCTTTAACCCGGGACAGGGCCTAAGCAATGAGCAGTTCTTC. This sequence encodes CASSFNPGQGLSNEQFF.

This clonotype was counted between two and nine times. This rearrangement joins TRBV5-1 to TRBJ2-7; D perhaps matches TRBD1 (5 bases). Germline V gene sequence: CDR1 SGHRS, CDR2 YFSETQ. Trimming removed 2 bases from V and 0 bases from J, with 15 bases in between. The CDR3 contains 16 residues. The CDR3 region has the DNA TGCGCCAGCAGCTTCCAGGGTACCCTTTCCTCCTACGAGCAGTACTTC. Amino acids: CASSFQGTLSSYEQYF.

This chain links TRBV30 with TRBJ2-3; D unclear. Germline CDR1 GTSNPN, CDR2 SVGIG (reference sequence). Trimming cost V 4 bases and J 4 bases, with 6 bases left between them. The length of the CDR3 is 11 residues. This chain's CDR3 is CAWMGSDTQYF. The CDR3 coding sequence is TGTGCCTGGATGGGGTCAGATACGCAGTATTTT. The whole variable domain, remainder taken from reference TRBV30 and TRBJ2-3, is SQTIHQWPATLVQPVGSPLSLECTVEGTSNPNLYWYRQAAGRGLQLLFYSVGIGQISSEVPQNLSASRPQDRQFILSSKKLLLSDSGFYLCAWMGSDTQYFGPGTRLTVL.

This clonotype appeared many times. The J gene is TRBJ2-5, the V gene TRBV11-2; 7 bases agree with TRBD2. J gave up 5 bases and V 4 bases, and 10 bases lay outside the gene matches. The CDR3 is 15 residues long. Germline lookup yields CDR1 SGHAT and CDR2 FQNNGV. The CDR3: CASSYLGGVRETQYF. The DNA for the CDR3 is TGTGCCAGCAGCTATCTTGGGGGGGTCCGGGAGACCCAGTACTTC.

The gene calls are TRBV29-1 and TRBJ2-2; tentatively, D is TRBD2 (6 bases). V was cut by 6 bases and J by 0 bases, with 8 bases left in between. The CDR3 spans 13 residues. CDR1 is SQVTM, CDR2 ANQGSEA, per germline. The CDR3 spells CSVGTSNTGELFF. CDR3 in DNA: TGCAGCGTCGGGACTTCGAACACCGGGGAGCTGTTTTTT.

Of note for this clonotype: A read error may be the cause here, since a much bigger clone is one base away. J is TRBJ1-5 and V is TRBV2, with D unclear. The CDR3 sequence is 16 residues long. Trimming left V 5 bases short and J 5 bases short, with 19 bases between. The germline CDR1 and CDR2 sequences are SNHLY and FYNNEI. CDR3 sequence (DNA): TGTGCCAGCAGTATCCGGACGCGAGTCGCTTATCAGCCCCAGCATTTT. Encoded protein: CASSIRTRVAYQPQHF.

At least ten counts were recorded for this clonotype. The chain has TRBV27 and TRBJ2-2; D gene ambiguous. Germline V gene lookup returns CDR1 MNHEY and CDR2 SMNVEV (reference sequence). The CDR3 has 15 residues. V lost 1 base and J lost 1, with 7 bases in between. Here the CDR3 reads CASSLWGENTGELFF. CDR3 in DNA: TGTGCCAGCAGTTTATGGGGTGAGAACACCGGGGAGCTGTTTTTT.

The rearrangement joins TRBV20-1 to TRBJ1-4, with D possibly matching TRBD1 (5 bases). The CDR3 is 14 amino acids. In germline, CDR1 is DFQATT, CDR2 SNEGSKA (reference sequence). V lost 2 bases and J 6 bases, leaving 13 bases between the germline ends. In DNA, the CDR3 is TGCAGTGCTAGAAACCCCGGGACGGATGAAAAACTGTTTTTT. This gives the protein CSARNPGTDEKLFF.

The DNA of the CDR3 is TGTGCCAGCAGCCAGGGTGGAGAGACCCAGTACTTC. As protein: CASSQGGETQYF. The chain combines TRBV7-2 with TRBJ2-5, with D possibly matching TRBD1 (5 bases). Germline V gene data show CDR1 as SGHTA and CDR2 as FQGNSA. V was cut by 5 bases and J by 4 bases, with 8 bases left in between. The CDR3 is made up of 12 amino acids.

This clonotype was detected only a few times. The junction shows a germline mismatch at one end, possibly a read error. The V and J genes are TRBV20-1 and TRBJ1-3, with D maybe TRBD1 (6 bases). The CDR3 spans 17 residues. Looked up from germline, CDR1 is DFQATT and CDR2 is SNEGSKA (reference sequence). CDR3 in DNA: TGCTGTGCTCCCGAACGCCTGACAGGAAGCTCTGGAAACACCATATATTTT. Translated, it gives CCAPERLTGSSGNTIYF.

There are many counts of this clonotype. V is TRBV5-1 and J is TRBJ2-3; D remains ambiguous. CDR3 size: 17 residues. The germline V gene has CDR1 SGHRS and CDR2 YFSETQ. V was shortened by 0 bases and J by 0 bases, with 14 bases between the two germline ends. CDR3: CASSLGMQRFSTDTQYF. The CDR3 DNA follows: TGCGCCAGCAGCTTGGGGATGCAACGTTTTAGCACAGATACGCAGTATTTT.

The table lists this clonotype with many counts. The CDR3 DNA is TGCAGTGCTGTCCACAGGGCCGGGGAGCTGTTTTTT. Its translation is CSAVHRAGELFF. The rearrangement uses TRBV20-1 and TRBJ2-2, with a tentative D call TRBD1 (6 bases). CDR3 length: 12 amino acids. Germline lookup yields CDR1 DFQATT and CDR2 SNEGSKA (reference sequence). V lost 5 bases and J 6 bases, leaving 10 bases between the germline ends.

A remark on this clonotype: One base away lies a much larger clone, so this may be a sequencing read error. This chain connects TRBV27 to TRBJ2-2; no firm D call. V lost 2 bases to trimming and J lost 6 bases, with 7 bases between them. This CDR3 comprises 13 residues. Germline assignment: CDR1 MNHEY and CDR2 SMNVEV (reference sequence). The CDR3 coding sequence is TGTGCCAGCAGTTTACAGGCGTCCGGGGAGCTGTTTTTT. Its translation: CASSLQASGELFF.

In regard to this clonotype: The junction does not match germline at one end; this may be a read error. The chain employs TRBV12-3 or TRBV12-4 and TRBJ1-2, with 8 nucleotides matching TRBD1. CDR3 length: 14 amino acids. The CDR3 DNA reads as TGTGCCATCAGTAAGGACAGGGATCCCGATGGCTACACCTTC. Residues: CAISKDRDPDGYTF.